This TCR beta chain was identified in a study of beta chain features in type 1 diabetes. Study-level findings and limits: Researchers cautioned that cDNA sequencing could over-represent cells with high TCR expression.

A note on this clone: The antigen is not known.

This CDR3 has 14 amino acids. CDR1 and CDR2 from the germline V gene are SGHTA and FQGNSA. V was clipped by 1 base and J by 3 bases, with 8 bases between them. What was sequenced were expressed TCRB transcripts, since all of the isolated RNA had been reverse transcribed. Data came from immunoSEQ multiplex PCR; TCRdb stores just in-frame clones and leaves some out. The repertoire holds 200,000 to 300,000 clones, with 13% to 15% as singletons. This receptor was taken from a woman aged 40 to 50 in good health. The rearrangement uses TRBV7-2 and TRBJ2-3, with D possibly TRBD2 on 5 matching bases. Sequenced input: naive CD4+ T cells from blood. CDR3 coding DNA: TGTGCCAGCAGCTTAGACCCGGGGACAGATACGCAGTATTTT. Its protein product is CASSLDPGTDTQYF.